A selection of T cell receptor beta chains follows, all from one sample in a study of control samples from healthy donors and cancer patients. Some clones are missing from TCRdb's copy, which holds only in-frame ones; the method was immunoSEQ multiplex PCR. The sample has some 80,000 clones, about 90% seen once. The sequencing sample was made of PBMCs. All receptors come from a woman in her sixties or seventies with head and neck cancer. CDR3s include the opening cysteine and the closing phenylalanine or tryptophan. The order of the fields is J gene, D gene, CDR3 length, clone size, V gene, CDR3 protein, CDR3 DNA. D genes are given only for firm matches. Rows give clone size only sometimes, using once, few, many, or a class for an expanded clone.

j_gene: TRBJ2-1
d_gene: NA
len: 13
abundance: NA
v_gene: TRBV10-3
CDR3aa: CAISDATGTQQFF
CDR3nt: TGTGCCATCAGTGACGCAACCGGGACTCAGCAGTTCTTC

j_gene: TRBJ1-1
d_gene: NA
len: 18
abundance: NA
v_gene: TRBV5-1
CDR3aa: CASSYSPLGSNLNTEAFF
CDR3nt: TGCGCCAGCAGCTACTCCCCTTTGGGCAGCAACTTGAACACTGAAGCTTTCTTT

j_gene: TRBJ2-2
d_gene: TRBD2
len: 14
abundance: once
v_gene: TRBV28
CDR3aa: CASMLGTRTGELLF
CDR3nt: TGTGCCAGCATGCTGGGGACTAGAACCGGGGAGCTGCTTTTT

j_gene: TRBJ2-1
d_gene: NA
len: 15
abundance: NA
v_gene: TRBV7-2
CDR3aa: CASSLEGQYYNEQFF
CDR3nt: TGTGCCAGCAGCTTGGAGGGACAATACTACAATGAGCAGTTCTTC

j_gene: TRBJ2-7
d_gene: TRBD1
len: 14
abundance: NA
v_gene: TRBV5-1
CDR3aa: CASSLSGTGYEQYF
CDR3nt: TGCGCCAGCAGCCTGTCCGGGACAGGCTACGAGCAGTACTTC

j_gene: TRBJ2-7
d_gene: NA
len: 15
abundance: NA
v_gene: TRBV6-5
CDR3aa: CASKITFGLRYEQYF
CDR3nt: TGTGCCAGCAAAATCACCTTCGGACTCCGATACGAGCAGTACTTC

j_gene: TRBJ1-5
d_gene: NA
len: 19
abundance: NA
v_gene: TRBV5-4
CDR3aa: CASSFRGGAGLNSNQPQHF
CDR3nt: TGTGCCAGCAGCTTCCGGGGGGGGGCAGGACTTAATAGCAATCAGCCCCAGCATTTT

j_gene: TRBJ1-4
d_gene: NA
len: 13
abundance: NA
v_gene: TRBV6-1
CDR3aa: CASSEEVSEKLFF
CDR3nt: TGTGCCAGCAGTGAAGAAGTGAGTGAAAAACTGTTTTTT

j_gene: TRBJ2-1
d_gene: NA
len: 16
abundance: NA
v_gene: TRBV10-2
CDR3aa: CASKSLGKKAYNEQFF
CDR3nt: TGCGCCAGCAAGTCTTTGGGGAAAAAGGCCTACAATGAGCAGTTCTTC

j_gene: TRBJ2-6
d_gene: NA
len: 15
abundance: NA
v_gene: TRBV9
CDR3aa: CASSSSGTGANVLTF
CDR3nt: TGTGCCAGCAGCTCCTCGGGGACCGGGGCCAACGTCCTGACTTTC

j_gene: TRBJ1-2
d_gene: NA
len: 15
abundance: once
v_gene: TRBV27
CDR3aa: CASSSPMTGNYGYTF
CDR3nt: TGTGCCAGCAGTTCCCCCATGACGGGGAACTATGGCTACACCTTC

j_gene: TRBJ2-5
d_gene: NA
len: 14
abundance: NA
v_gene: TRBV7-2
CDR3aa: CASSFNRDQETQYF
CDR3nt: TGTGCCAGCAGCTTTAACAGGGACCAAGAGACCCAGTACTTC

j_gene: TRBJ2-7
d_gene: NA
len: 11
abundance: NA
v_gene: TRBV24-1
CDR3aa: CATGISYEQYF
CDR3nt: TGTGCCACCGGGATCTCCTACGAGCAGTACTTC

j_gene: TRBJ2-5
d_gene: NA
len: 13
abundance: NA
v_gene: TRBV19
CDR3aa: CASSISILETQYF
CDR3nt: TGTGCCAGTAGTATATCGATCTTGGAGACCCAGTACTTC

j_gene: TRBJ2-5
d_gene: TRBD2
len: 13
abundance: NA
v_gene: TRBV9
CDR3aa: CASSPRRGETQYF
CDR3nt: TGTGCCAGCAGCCCTAGGCGGGGGGAGACCCAGTACTTC

j_gene: TRBJ2-3
d_gene: TRBD2
len: 15
abundance: NA
v_gene: TRBV4-3
CDR3aa: CASSQVTGGVDTQYF
CDR3nt: TGCGCCAGCAGCCAAGTCACGGGAGGCGTAGATACGCAGTATTTT

j_gene: TRBJ2-3
d_gene: TRBD2
len: 17
abundance: NA
v_gene: TRBV6-2/TRBV6-3
CDR3aa: CASSPWTSGRDGDTQYF
CDR3nt: TGTGCCAGCAGTCCCTGGACTAGCGGGAGGGATGGAGATACGCAGTATTTT

j_gene: TRBJ2-3
d_gene: NA
len: 16
abundance: NA
v_gene: TRBV9
CDR3aa: CASSPRGGARSDTQYF
CDR3nt: TGTGCCAGCAGCCCCAGGGGGGGGGCGCGTTCAGATACGCAGTATTTT

j_gene: TRBJ2-1
d_gene: NA
len: 13
abundance: NA
v_gene: TRBV18
CDR3aa: CASSQAQNNEQFF
CDR3nt: TGTGCCAGCTCACAAGCACAGAACAATGAGCAGTTCTTC

j_gene: TRBJ2-3
d_gene: NA
len: 15
abundance: NA
v_gene: TRBV11-3
CDR3aa: CASSLMGRATDTQYF
CDR3nt: TGTGCCAGCAGCTTGATGGGGCGGGCCACAGATACGCAGTATTTT

j_gene: TRBJ2-3
d_gene: NA
len: 14
abundance: once
v_gene: TRBV27
CDR3aa: CASSLRASTDTQYF
CDR3nt: TGTGCCAGCAGTTTGCGGGCGAGCACAGATACGCAGTATTTT

j_gene: TRBJ2-4
d_gene: NA
len: 18
abundance: NA
v_gene: TRBV6-1
CDR3aa: CASSEARWVAGAKNIQYF
CDR3nt: TGTGCCAGCAGTGAAGCGCGTTGGGTCGCAGGGGCTAAAAACATTCAGTACTTC

j_gene: TRBJ2-3
d_gene: TRBD2
len: 15
abundance: NA
v_gene: TRBV7-9
CDR3aa: CASSSGGASTDTQYF
CDR3nt: TGTGCCAGCAGTTCCGGGGGGGCTAGCACAGATACGCAGTATTTT

j_gene: TRBJ2-6
d_gene: NA
len: 14
abundance: NA
v_gene: TRBV2
CDR3aa: CASSETTGANVLTF
CDR3nt: TGTGCCAGCAGTGAGACAACTGGGGCCAACGTCCTGACTTTC

j_gene: TRBJ2-1
d_gene: TRBD1
len: 17
abundance: NA
v_gene: TRBV19
CDR3aa: CASSTTPGQGIGNEQFF
CDR3nt: TGTGCCAGTAGTACAACCCCGGGACAGGGTATTGGGAATGAGCAGTTCTTC

j_gene: TRBJ2-6
d_gene: NA
len: 16
abundance: NA
v_gene: TRBV2
CDR3aa: CASSVVGGAGANVLTF
CDR3nt: TGTGCCAGCAGTGTGGTTGGGGGGGCCGGGGCCAACGTCCTGACTTTC

j_gene: TRBJ2-5
d_gene: NA
len: 13
abundance: NA
v_gene: TRBV28
CDR3aa: CASSLLSRETQYF
CDR3nt: TGTGCCAGCAGCCTACTTTCTAGGGAGACCCAGTACTTC

j_gene: TRBJ2-7
d_gene: TRBD1
len: 14
abundance: NA
v_gene: TRBV2
CDR3aa: CASSELTGPYEQYF
CDR3nt: TGTGCCAGCAGTGAATTGACAGGGCCCTACGAGCAGTACTTC

j_gene: TRBJ1-1
d_gene: NA
len: 14
abundance: NA
v_gene: TRBV7-9
CDR3aa: CASSLGTANTEAFF
CDR3nt: TGTGCCAGCAGCTTGGGGACTGCGAACACTGAAGCTTTCTTT

j_gene: TRBJ2-1
d_gene: TRBD2
len: 16
abundance: NA
v_gene: TRBV5-1
CDR3aa: CASSMRTSGMDNEQFF
CDR3nt: TGCGCCAGCAGCATGAGGACTAGCGGGATGGACAATGAGCAGTTCTTC

j_gene: TRBJ2-7
d_gene: TRBD1
len: 12
abundance: NA
v_gene: TRBV6-6
CDR3aa: CASSRQGDFRYF
CDR3nt: TGTGCCAGCAGTAGACAGGGGGACTTCAGGTACTTC

j_gene: TRBJ1-3
d_gene: NA
len: 16
abundance: NA
v_gene: TRBV5-5
CDR3aa: CASSLGQEISGNTIYF
CDR3nt: TGTGCCAGCAGCTTGGGACAAGAGATCTCTGGAAACACCATATATTTT

j_gene: TRBJ2-2
d_gene: NA
len: 17
abundance: NA
v_gene: TRBV11-2
CDR3aa: CASSPLGGSGWTGELFF
CDR3nt: TGTGCCAGCAGCCCGCTAGGGGGGAGTGGATGGACCGGGGAGCTGTTTTTT

j_gene: TRBJ2-1
d_gene: NA
len: 16
abundance: NA
v_gene: TRBV5-6
CDR3aa: CASTLRARASYNEQFF
CDR3nt: TGTGCCAGCACCCTTCGGGCCCGAGCCTCCTACAATGAGCAGTTCTTC

j_gene: TRBJ2-1
d_gene: TRBD2
len: 23
abundance: NA
v_gene: TRBV5-1
CDR3aa: CASSPHGGTSGSVSPSSYNEQFF
CDR3nt: TGCGCCAGCAGCCCCCATGGCGGGACTAGCGGGAGTGTGAGTCCTAGCTCCTACAATGAGCAGTTCTTC

j_gene: TRBJ1-4
d_gene: TRBD1
len: 15
abundance: NA
v_gene: TRBV11-2
CDR3aa: CASSPRDRGYEKLFF
CDR3nt: TGTGCCAGCAGCCCGCGAGACAGGGGGTATGAAAAACTGTTTTTT

j_gene: TRBJ1-5
d_gene: NA
len: 14
abundance: NA
v_gene: TRBV3-1/TRBV3-2
CDR3aa: CASSPKVSNQPQHF
CDR3nt: TGTGCCAGCAGCCCCAAGGTAAGCAATCAGCCCCAGCATTTT

j_gene: TRBJ1-2
d_gene: NA
len: 11
abundance: NA
v_gene: TRBV6-6
CDR3aa: CASSPAGGYTF
CDR3nt: TGTGCCAGCAGCCCGGCCGGGGGATACACCTTC

j_gene: TRBJ1-1
d_gene: TRBD1
len: 14
abundance: NA
v_gene: TRBV19
CDR3aa: CASSIFLGQGYSFF
CDR3nt: TGTGCCAGTAGTATCTTTTTGGGACAGGGGTACTCTTTCTTT

j_gene: TRBJ2-7
d_gene: NA
len: 15
abundance: once
v_gene: TRBV11-2
CDR3aa: CASRKLGSWGHEQYF
CDR3nt: TGTGCCAGCAGGAAGCTTGGTTCGTGGGGCCACGAGCAGTACTTC

j_gene: TRBJ2-7
d_gene: TRBD1
len: 14
abundance: NA
v_gene: TRBV29-1
CDR3aa: CSVAGGTGGYEQYF
CDR3nt: TGCAGCGTTGCGGGAGGGACAGGGGGCTACGAGCAGTACTTC

j_gene: TRBJ2-1
d_gene: NA
len: 14
abundance: NA
v_gene: TRBV5-1
CDR3aa: CASSQSSTYNEQFF
CDR3nt: TGCGCCAGCAGCCAGTCGTCGACCTACAATGAGCAGTTCTTC

j_gene: TRBJ2-1
d_gene: TRBD2
len: 15
abundance: NA
v_gene: TRBV5-4
CDR3aa: CASSQTSGRRDEQFF
CDR3nt: TGTGCCAGCAGCCAAACTAGCGGGAGGCGAGATGAGCAGTTCTTC

j_gene: TRBJ1-1
d_gene: NA
len: 13
abundance: NA
v_gene: TRBV5-1
CDR3aa: CASSLEPSTEAFF
CDR3nt: TGCGCCAGCAGCTTGGAGCCCAGCACTGAAGCTTTCTTT

j_gene: TRBJ2-5
d_gene: NA
len: 16
abundance: once
v_gene: TRBV4-1
CDR3aa: CASSQAGVAVQETQYF
CDR3nt: TGCGCCAGCAGCCAAGCTGGGGTGGCAGTACAAGAGACCCAGTACTTC

j_gene: TRBJ2-1
d_gene: TRBD2
len: 13
abundance: NA
v_gene: TRBV5-6
CDR3aa: CASSLGTSDEQFF
CDR3nt: TGTGCCAGCAGCTTAGGGACTAGTGATGAGCAGTTCTTC

j_gene: TRBJ2-7
d_gene: NA
len: 14
abundance: NA
v_gene: TRBV19
CDR3aa: CASSIGHVINEQYF
CDR3nt: TGTGCCAGTAGTATCGGACACGTTATCAACGAGCAGTACTTC

j_gene: TRBJ2-1
d_gene: NA
len: 15
abundance: NA
v_gene: TRBV7-3
CDR3aa: CASSLTLTAYNEQFF
CDR3nt: TGTGCCAGCAGCTTAACGTTGACTGCATACAATGAGCAGTTCTTC

j_gene: TRBJ2-3
d_gene: TRBD2
len: 16
abundance: NA
v_gene: TRBV10-3
CDR3aa: CAIGPGLAGSTDTQYF
CDR3nt: TGTGCCATCGGCCCCGGACTAGCGGGTAGCACAGATACGCAGTATTTT

j_gene: TRBJ2-7
d_gene: TRBD1
len: 13
abundance: NA
v_gene: TRBV5-1
CDR3aa: CASSFGQVYEQYF
CDR3nt: TGCGCCAGCAGCTTCGGACAGGTCTACGAGCAGTACTTC

j_gene: TRBJ2-2
d_gene: TRBD1
len: 14
abundance: NA
v_gene: TRBV10-3
CDR3aa: CAIRRQGNTGELFF
CDR3nt: TGTGCCATCAGACGACAGGGGAACACCGGGGAGCTGTTTTTT

j_gene: TRBJ2-1
d_gene: NA
len: 15
abundance: NA
v_gene: TRBV9
CDR3aa: CASSVSSGSYNEQFF
CDR3nt: TGTGCCAGCAGCGTATCATCGGGATCCTACAATGAGCAGTTCTTC

j_gene: TRBJ2-1
d_gene: NA
len: 14
abundance: NA
v_gene: TRBV10-2
CDR3aa: CASISGRLGGEQFF
CDR3nt: TGCGCCAGCATTTCGGGCCGACTCGGCGGTGAGCAGTTCTTC